The next 13 T cell receptor beta chains were all read from a single sample in a study of shared clonotypes between healthy human individuals. Libraries were prepared by immunoSEQ multiplex PCR; TCRdb keeps only in-frame clonotypes and omits some of them. The table lists over a million clones, around 97% of them singletons. Sequencing was carried out using naive CD4+ T cells sorted from blood. Stated subset: CD45RA+ positively selected. These receptors came from a man aged 25 to 40 in good health.

V is TRBV6-4 and J is TRBJ2-1; D is unresolved. This CDR3 contains 13 residues. From germline, CDR1 is MRHNA and CDR2 SNTAGT. Between the trimmed V and J ends, which lost 3 bases and 10 bases, there was a span of 13 bases. The CDR3 sequence: CASSEAVGWEQFF. CDR3 sequence (DNA): TGTGCCAGCAGTGAGGCAGTGGGGTGGGAGCAGTTCTTC.

This clone has just one count. V and J are TRBV10-3 and TRBJ2-3; a weak D match, TRBD1 (6 bases). The germline CDR1 and CDR2 sequences are ENHRY and SYGVKD. The CDR3 is 14 residues long. The V end lost 7 bases, the J end lost 2 bases, and 13 bases lay between the germline ends. As DNA, the CDR3 is TGTGCCATCAACGACAGGTCCCTCACAGATACGCAGTATTTT. Translating it yields CAINDRSLTDTQYF.

The chain recombines TRBV5-1 with TRBJ2-2; D possibly corresponds to TRBD2 (6 bases). The CDR3 sequence is 15 residues long. The germline V gene encodes CDR1 SGHRS and CDR2 YFSETQ. V gave up 4 bases and J gave up 2 bases, with 12 bases separating them. CDR3 nucleotide sequence: TGCGCCAGCAGCCCAGGACTACCCAACACCGGGGAGCTGTTTTTT. Translation: CASSPGLPNTGELFF.

This clone was seen just once. The V call is TRBV14, the J call TRBJ2-1; TRBD2 might be the D (7 bases). V was pared by 4 bases and J by 4 bases, with 20 bases between. In germline, CDR1 is SGHDN, CDR2 FVKESK. The CDR3 spans 17 residues. The CDR3 bases are TGTGCCAGCAGCCCCCGAGGGGGGGTCAGCTGGTACAATGAGCAGTTCTTC. This codes for CASSPRGGVSWYNEQFF.

The V and J genes are TRBV18 and TRBJ2-7; TRBD2 might be the D (7 bases). Trimming removed 2 bases from V and 5 bases from J, with 13 bases in between. The CDR3 is 14 amino acids. Germline lookup yields CDR1 KGHSH and CDR2 LQKENI. The CDR3 DNA reads TGTGCCAGCTCACCATTAGGGGGGGCGCACGAGCAGTACTTC. Translation gives CASSPLGGAHEQYF. Filled out from reference TRBV18 and TRBJ2-7, the complete variable domain reads NAGVMQNPRHLVRRRGQEARLRCSPMKGHSHVYWYRQLPEEGLKFMVYLQKENIIDESGMPKERFSAEFPKEGPSILRIQQVVRGDSAAYFCASSPLGGAHEQYFGPGTRLTVT.

V and J are TRBV19 and TRBJ2-7; D possibly corresponds to TRBD2 (6 bases). With 1 base removed from V and 9 bases from J, the gap between germline ends came to 13 bases. From germline, CDR1 is LNHDA and CDR2 SQIVND (reference sequence). The CDR3 sequence is 13 residues long. CDR3 DNA sequence: TGTGCCAGTAGTATAGGCCGGGACTCCCGGCAGTACTTC. Translated: CASSIGRDSRQYF.

The J gene is TRBJ1-3, the V gene TRBV27; 9 bases line up with TRBD1. V shed 6 bases, J shed 1 base, and the junction held 13 bases outside the gene matches. From germline, CDR1 is MNHEY and CDR2 SMNVEV (reference sequence). CDR3 length: 18 residues. The CDR3 protein is CASRPAGTGTMSGNTIYF. CDR3 bases: TGTGCCAGCAGACCCGCCGGGACAGGGACAATGTCTGGAAACACCATATATTTT.

This chain connects TRBV5-1 to TRBJ1-1; D is undetermined. The CDR3 spans 15 residues. Germline-derived CDR1 and CDR2 are SGHRS and YFSETQ. V was shortened by 0 bases and J by 2 bases, with 11 bases between the two germline ends. The CDR3 nucleotides read TGCGCCAGCAGCTTGGATCCAGCCGACAACACTGAAGCTTTCTTT. Encoded protein: CASSLDPADNTEAFF.

V is TRBV2 and J is TRBJ2-2, with a possible D match to TRBD1 (5 bases). This CDR3 is 16 amino acids long. The germline gives CDR1 SNHLY, CDR2 FYNNEI. Between the trimmed V and J ends, which lost 3 bases and 4 bases, there was a span of 15 bases. CDR3 DNA sequence: TGTGCCAGCAGTGAGGCCGCCCAGGGCGGCACCGGGGAGCTGTTTTTT. This sequence encodes CASSEAAQGGTGELFF.

The J gene is TRBJ2-7, the V gene TRBV29-1; 13 bases align to TRBD2. From germline, CDR1 is SQVTM and CDR2 ANQGSEA. Trimming at V came to 6 bases and at J to 5 bases, leaving 4 bases not matched to a gene. The CDR3 loop spans 13 amino acids. The CDR3 DNA sequence: TGCAGCGTGGCGGGACTAGCGGGACACGAGCAGTACTTC. This codes for CSVAGLAGHEQYF.

This clone appeared once. The chain uses TRBV2 and TRBJ2-1, with TRBD2 matching 7 bases. Germline V gene sequence: CDR1 SNHLY, CDR2 FYNNEI. The CDR3 consists of 14 residues. Losses at the gene ends were 4 bases for V and 6 bases for J; bases not matched to a gene: 6. The CDR3: CASSGRTSGNEQFF. The CDR3 DNA is TGTGCCAGCAGTGGTCGGACTAGTGGCAATGAGCAGTTCTTC.

CDR3 sequence: CASSYRPRDTEAFF. CDR3 bases: TGTGCCAGCAGTTACCGCCCCAGAGACACTGAAGCTTTCTTT. This rearrangement joins TRBV6-6 to TRBJ1-1; D remains unclear. Germline CDR1 is MNHNY and CDR2 is SVGAGI (reference sequence). The CDR3 has 14 amino acids. Trimming pared 2 bases from V and 3 bases from J, leaving 10 bases between.

This clone was recorded only once. The chain recombines TRBV5-1 with TRBJ2-1, with 11 positions matching TRBD2. This CDR3 contains 15 residues. Germline loops: CDR1 SGHRS, CDR2 YFSETQ. V dropped 0 bases and J dropped 6; count of bases not matched to a gene: 2. The CDR3 loop reads CASSLVAGGSNEQFF. CDR3 sequence (DNA): TGCGCCAGCAGCTTGGTAGCGGGAGGGTCCAATGAGCAGTTCTTC.